This TCR beta chain was observed in a study of blood T cell repertoires in COVID-19. TCRdb's copy holds only in-frame clones and misses some; the assay was immunoSEQ multiplex PCR. The sample holds 150,000 or so clones, around 80% seen once. The CDR3 extends over 13 amino acids. V lost 7 bases and J lost 3, with 13 bases in between. The V gene's germline CDR1 is MNHEY and CDR2 SVGAGI. This sequence originates from a woman at least 80 years old with acute or convalescent COVID-19. This sequence joins TRBV6-5 and TRBJ2-7, with D possibly TRBD2 on 5 matching bases. Specimen: peripheral blood. CDR3 nucleotides: TGTGCCAGCACCCAAGCCGGGGACTACGAGCAGTACTTC. Protein: CASTQAGDYEQYF.